A selection of T cell receptor beta chains follows, all from one sample in a study of shared clonotypes between healthy human individuals. TCRdb keeps only in-frame clones here, not all; method: immunoSEQ multiplex PCR. This sample carries just over 2,000,000 clones, 90% to 95% of them seen once, and the ten largest clones take 0.1% to 0.15%. Sequenced sample: naive CD4+ T cells sorted from blood. The receptor set was obtained from a young man in good health. CDR3s include the opening cysteine and the closing phenylalanine or tryptophan. Fields, in order: clone size, J gene, V gene, D gene, CDR3 DNA, CDR3 protein. The D gene is left open where the match is weak. Some rows have no size entry. The others give once, few or many, or a class for an expanded clone.

once | TRBJ2-7 | TRBV29-1 | TRBD1 | TGCAGCGCCGCGGGGGACAGGGGGTCCTACGAGCAGTACTTC | CSAAGDRGSYEQYF
NA | TRBJ2-7 | TRBV2 | TRBD1 | TGTGCCAGAGGACAGGGTTATTCCTACGAGCAGTACTTC | CARGQGYSYEQYF
NA | TRBJ2-3 | TRBV5-1 | NA | TGCGCCAGCAGCAAACCAGGTTCAGATACGCAGTATTTT | CASSKPGSDTQYF
NA | TRBJ2-7 | TRBV5-1 | TRBD1 | TGCGCCAGCAGCGCGGGACAGGGGGTGGCGGTTTTGTCAGCCGAGCAGTACTTC | CASSAGQGVAVLSAEQYF
NA | TRBJ2-2 | TRBV28 | TRBD1 | TGTGCCAGCAGTTCCCCGGGACAGGGGTTCCCCGCGAACACCGGGGAGCTGTTTTTT | CASSSPGQGFPANTGELFF
NA | TRBJ2-4 | TRBV29-1 | NA | TGCAGCGTTGTTGACCCAGGGTTTATCATTCAGTACTTC | CSVVDPGFIIQYF
NA | TRBJ1-2 | TRBV30 | NA | TGTGCCTGGATGGAAATAGCGGGAGTGGGTAACTATGGCTACACCTTC | CAWMEIAGVGNYGYTF
once | TRBJ1-3 | TRBV19 | TRBD1 | TGTGCCAGTAGTACGACAGGGGCCTCTGGAAACACCATATATTTT | CASSTTGASGNTIYF
NA | TRBJ2-1 | TRBV9 | NA | TGTGCCAGCAGCGTAGGGCCTAGCAATGAGCAGTTCTTC | CASSVGPSNEQFF
NA | TRBJ2-3 | TRBV5-6 | TRBD1 | TGTGCCAGCAGCCGGGGACAGTCTAGCACAGATACGCAGTATTTT | CASSRGQSSTDTQYF
NA | TRBJ1-3 | TRBV7-9 | NA | TGTGCCAGCAGCTTAAACAGCCCGGGGGGAAACACCATATATTTT | CASSLNSPGGNTIYF
NA | TRBJ1-1 | TRBV10-3 | NA | TGTGCCATCAGCAAGGACACTGAAGCTTTCTTT | CAISKDTEAFF
NA | TRBJ1-5 | TRBV30 | NA | TGTGCCTGGAGCCCCAGCGGCAATCAGCCCCAGCATTTT | CAWSPSGNQPQHF
NA | TRBJ2-7 | TRBV5-4 | NA | TGTGCCAGCAGCCACGAAGGCTACGAGCAGTACTTC | CASSHEGYEQYF
NA | TRBJ2-7 | TRBV9 | TRBD2 | TGTGCCAGCAGCGCTGGGACAGTTATAGCGGGGGCAGGGTCCTACGAGCAGTACTTC | CASSAGTVIAGAGSYEQYF
NA | TRBJ1-2 | TRBV6-5 | TRBD1 | TGTGCCAGCAGTTACGGACCCACAGGGGGCTATGGCTACACCTTC | CASSYGPTGGYGYTF
once | TRBJ2-2 | TRBV10-1 | NA | TGCGCCAGCAGAAAGGAACAAACCACCGGGGAGCTGTTTTTT | CASRKEQTTGELFF
NA | TRBJ2-7 | TRBV10-3 | NA | TGTGCCATCAGGCGGGACCAGACCTACGAGCAGTACTTC | CAIRRDQTYEQYF
NA | TRBJ1-4 | TRBV30 | NA | TGTGCCTGGGGGACGACAACTAATGAAAAACTGTTTTTT | CAWGTTTNEKLFF
NA | TRBJ2-1 | TRBV27 | NA | TGTGCCAGCAGTACGGGGACTTCCACCTACAATGAGCAGTTCTTC | CASSTGTSTYNEQFF
NA | TRBJ2-3 | TRBV15 | NA | TGTGCCACCAGCAGAGATATCGCAGATACGCAGTATTTT | CATSRDIADTQYF
NA | TRBJ1-2 | TRBV18 | NA | TGTGCCAGCTCACCACCGAGCAGGGAATATGGCTACACCTTC | CASSPPSREYGYTF
NA | TRBJ2-1 | TRBV5-1 | NA | TGCGCCAGCAGCTTGGCGGGACCGAACAATGAGCAGTTCTTC | CASSLAGPNNEQFF
once | TRBJ1-1 | TRBV18 | NA | TGTGCCAGCTCACCACAGACATTGAACACTGAAGCTTTCTTT | CASSPQTLNTEAFF
once | TRBJ2-3 | TRBV5-1 | TRBD2 | TGCGCCAGCAGCAGATCTAGCGGGGGGACGGCAGATACGCAGTATTTT | CASSRSSGGTADTQYF
few | TRBJ1-6 | TRBV11-2 | NA | TGTGCCAGCAGTCTATCCAATGCGAACTCACCCCTCCACTTT | CASSLSNANSPLHF
NA | TRBJ2-2 | TRBV6-6 | NA | TGTGCCAGCAGGACCCCAGTCGGGGAGCTGTTTTTT | CASRTPVGELFF
NA | TRBJ1-5 | TRBV10-1 | NA | TGCGCCAGCAGTGAGGTAGGGGTCAATCAGCCCCAGCATTTT | CASSEVGVNQPQHF
NA | TRBJ1-1 | TRBV28 | NA | TGTGCCAGCAGTCCGGCCGGGCCCCACTCGGGGAACACTGAAGCTTTCTTT | CASSPAGPHSGNTEAFF
NA | TRBJ2-1 | TRBV4-3 | NA | TGCGCCAGCAGCCAAGTAAGGGGGGACAATGAGCAGTTCTTC | CASSQVRGDNEQFF
once | TRBJ1-5 | TRBV2 | TRBD1 | TGTGCCAGCAGGGGACAGGGTGGGAATCAGCCCCAGCATTTT | CASRGQGGNQPQHF
NA | TRBJ2-1 | TRBV5-4 | NA | TGTGCCAGCAGCTTAAATGTCTACAGAAAACCTTACAATGAGCAGTTCTTC | CASSLNVYRKPYNEQFF
NA | TRBJ1-1 | TRBV30 | TRBD1 | TGTGCCTGGAGTCGCGACAGGGGGGGTGGCATGAACACTGAAGCTTTCTTT | CAWSRDRGGGMNTEAFF
NA | TRBJ1-1 | TRBV6-6 | NA | TGTGCCAGCGGATGGAGGGCCGACACTGAAGCTTTCTTT | CASGWRADTEAFF
NA | TRBJ2-1 | TRBV9 | NA | TGTGCCAGCAGCGTAGGGGGCGGCGATGAGCAGTTCTTC | CASSVGGGDEQFF
NA | TRBJ2-2 | TRBV7-9 | NA | TGTGCCAGCAGCTTAGACCGTACGAACACCGGGGAGCTGTTTTTT | CASSLDRTNTGELFF
NA | TRBJ2-2 | TRBV5-1 | NA | TGCGCCAGCCTCGGGACTTCGAACACCGGGGAGCTGTTTTTT | CASLGTSNTGELFF
NA | TRBJ1-1 | TRBV18 | TRBD1 | TGTGCCAGCTCACCCGGACAGGGTAGGATTCAAACTGAAGCTTTCTTT | CASSPGQGRIQTEAFF
once | TRBJ2-5 | TRBV5-1 | NA | TGCGCCAGCAGCTTGGTACAGGGACAAGAGACCCAGTACTTC | CASSLVQGQETQYF
NA | TRBJ2-2 | TRBV9 | NA | TGTGCCAGCAGCGTATCTGGGGGGAACACCGGGGAGCTGTTTTTT | CASSVSGGNTGELFF
NA | TRBJ2-2 | TRBV27 | NA | TGTGCCAGCAGCCCGAGGGGGTTGAACACCGGGGAGCTGTTTTTT | CASSPRGLNTGELFF
NA | TRBJ2-7 | TRBV28 | TRBD1 | TGTGCCAGCAGTAGGGGTAGGGGGCTTGAGCAGTACTTC | CASSRGRGLEQYF